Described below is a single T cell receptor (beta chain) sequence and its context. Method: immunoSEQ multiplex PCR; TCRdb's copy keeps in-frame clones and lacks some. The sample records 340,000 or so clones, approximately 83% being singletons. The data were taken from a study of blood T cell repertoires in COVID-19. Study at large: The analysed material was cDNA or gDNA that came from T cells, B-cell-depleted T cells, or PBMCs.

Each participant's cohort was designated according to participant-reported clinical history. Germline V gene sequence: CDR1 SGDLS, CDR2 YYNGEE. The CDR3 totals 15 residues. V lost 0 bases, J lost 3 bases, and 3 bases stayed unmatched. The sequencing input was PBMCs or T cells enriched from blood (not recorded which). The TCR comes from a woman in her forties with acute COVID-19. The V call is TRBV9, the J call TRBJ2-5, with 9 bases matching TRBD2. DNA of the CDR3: TGTGCCAGCAGCGTAGGTCCTAGCGGGGAAGAGACCCAGTACTTC. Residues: CASSVGPSGEETQYF.